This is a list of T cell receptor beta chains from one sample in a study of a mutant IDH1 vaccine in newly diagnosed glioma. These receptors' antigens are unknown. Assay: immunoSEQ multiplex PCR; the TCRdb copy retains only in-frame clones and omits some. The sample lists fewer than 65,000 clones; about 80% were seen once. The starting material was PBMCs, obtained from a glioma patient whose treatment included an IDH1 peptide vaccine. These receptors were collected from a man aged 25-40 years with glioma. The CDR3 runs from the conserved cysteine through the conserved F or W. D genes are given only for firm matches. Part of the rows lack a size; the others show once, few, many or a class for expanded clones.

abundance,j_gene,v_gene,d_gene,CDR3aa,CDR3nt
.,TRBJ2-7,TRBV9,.,CASSVEAAGTPYEQYF,TGTGCCAGCAGCGTAGAAGCGGCAGGGACCCCCTACGAGCAGTACTTC
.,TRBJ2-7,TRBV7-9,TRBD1,CASSWGQLFYEQYF,TGTGCCAGCAGCTGGGGACAGCTCTTCTACGAGCAGTACTTC
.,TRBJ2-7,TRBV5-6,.,CASSLLGYEQYF,TGTGCCAGCAGCTTGTTGGGGTACGAGCAGTACTTC
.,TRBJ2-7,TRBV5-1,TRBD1,CASGTDRVYEQYF,TGCGCCAGCGGGACAGACAGAGTATACGAGCAGTACTTC
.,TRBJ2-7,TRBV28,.,CASSRGGSYEQYF,TGTGCCAGCAGTCGAGGCGGTTCCTACGAGCAGTACTTC
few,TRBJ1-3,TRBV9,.,CASSVGPTSGNTIYF,TGTGCCAGCAGCGTAGGGCCCACCTCTGGAAACACCATATATTTT
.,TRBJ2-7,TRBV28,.,CASSLPQGRLYF,TGTGCCAGCAGTTTACCCCAGGGGAGGTTGTACTTC
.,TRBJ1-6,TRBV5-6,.,CASSPGTGWGSPLHF,TGTGCCAGCAGCCCTGGAACAGGCTGGGGTTCACCCCTCCACTTC
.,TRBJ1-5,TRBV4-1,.,CASSQEASADSGNQPQHF,TGCGCCAGCAGCCAAGAAGCCTCGGCGGACAGCGGCAATCAGCCCCAGCATTTT
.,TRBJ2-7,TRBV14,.,CASSGYYEQYF,TGTGCCAGCAGCGGTTACTACGAGCAGTACTTC
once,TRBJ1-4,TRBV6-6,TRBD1,CASSTIGTGAEKLFF,TGTGCCAGCAGTACCATCGGGACAGGGGCGGAAAAACTGTTTTTT
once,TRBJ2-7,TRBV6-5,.,CASSYLADVPIQQYF,TGTGCCAGCAGTTACCTTGCGGATGTCCCGATACAGCAGTACTTC
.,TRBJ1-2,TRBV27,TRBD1,CASSSNRGQDYGYTF,TGTGCCAGCAGTTCAAACAGGGGGCAGGACTATGGCTACACCTTC
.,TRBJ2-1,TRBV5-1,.,CASSLEFSGNEQFF,TGCGCCAGCAGCTTGGAATTTTCCGGGAATGAGCAGTTCTTC
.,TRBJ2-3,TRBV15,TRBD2,CATSSSGGSTDTQYF,TGTGCCACCAGCAGTAGCGGGGGGAGCACAGATACGCAGTATTTT
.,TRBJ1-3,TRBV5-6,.,CASSLGVYSGNTIYF,TGTGCCAGCAGCTTGGGAGTCTACTCTGGAAACACCATATATTTT
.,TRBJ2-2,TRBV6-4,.,CASSDIGQTNTGELFF,TGTGCCAGCAGCGACATAGGACAGACGAACACCGGGGAGCTGTTTTTT
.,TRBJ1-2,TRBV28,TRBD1,CASSWGQGPYGYTF,TGTGCCAGCAGTTGGGGACAGGGCCCCTATGGCTACACCTTC
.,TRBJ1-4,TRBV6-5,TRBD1,CASSYSRGTATEKLFF,TGTGCCAGCAGTTACTCTCGCGGGACAGCCACCGAAAAACTGTTTTTT
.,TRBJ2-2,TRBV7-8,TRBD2,CASSPTRLAGGTGELFF,TGTGCCAGCAGCCCAACACGACTAGCGGGGGGAACCGGGGAGCTGTTTTTT
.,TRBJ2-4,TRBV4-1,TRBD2,CASSHEQRTSVKNIQYF,TGCGCCAGCAGCCATGAACAGAGGACTAGCGTCAAAAACATTCAGTACTTC
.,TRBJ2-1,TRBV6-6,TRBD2,CASSTGLAGGPQEQFF,TGTGCCAGCAGTACTGGACTAGCGGGGGGGCCGCAGGAGCAGTTCTTC
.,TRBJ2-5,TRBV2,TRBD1,CASIYRGRETQYF,TGTGCCAGCATATACAGGGGGCGGGAGACCCAGTACTTC
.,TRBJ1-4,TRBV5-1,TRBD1,CASSSTGAREKLFF,TGCGCCAGCAGCTCAACAGGGGCTCGGGAAAAACTGTTTTTT
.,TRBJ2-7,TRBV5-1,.,CASSLGQGSSYEQYF,TGCGCCAGCAGCTTGGGGCAGGGGAGCTCCTACGAGCAGTACTTC
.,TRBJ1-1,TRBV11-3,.,CASSFQRGSEAFF,TGTGCCAGCAGCTTTCAAAGGGGATCTGAAGCTTTCTTT
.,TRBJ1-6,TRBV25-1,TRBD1,CASSEPRVRGPYSPLHF,TGTGCCAGCAGTGAACCCCGGGTGAGGGGGCCATATTCACCCCTCCACTTT
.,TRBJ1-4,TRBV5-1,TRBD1,CASSKIPTGDGEKLFF,TGCGCCAGCAGCAAAATACCGACAGGGGACGGTGAAAAACTGTTTTTT
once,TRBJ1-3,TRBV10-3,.,CAISESMDTIYF,TGTGCCATCAGTGAGTCTATGGACACCATATATTTT
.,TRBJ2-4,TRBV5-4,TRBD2,CASSEGLAGGYKGNIQYF,TGTGCCAGCAGCGAGGGACTAGCGGGGGGCTATAAAGGAAACATTCAGTACTTC
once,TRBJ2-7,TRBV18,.,CASSPPGGMYRREQYF,TGTGCCAGCTCACCACCAGGGGGTATGTACCGTCGCGAGCAGTACTTC
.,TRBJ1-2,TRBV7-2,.,CASSLANLAPLNYGYTF,TGTGCCAGCAGCTTAGCAAATCTCGCGCCCCTTAACTATGGCTACACCTTC
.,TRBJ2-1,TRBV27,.,CASSKQTSSDEQFF,TGTGCCAGCAGTAAACAGACTAGTTCCGACGAGCAGTTCTTC
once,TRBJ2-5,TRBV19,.,CASSVRQVPQETQYF,TGTGCCAGTAGTGTAAGACAGGTCCCCCAAGAGACCCAGTACTTC
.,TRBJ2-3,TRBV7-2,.,CASSLGLPDTQYF,TGTGCCAGCAGCTTAGGGCTTCCAGATACGCAGTATTTT
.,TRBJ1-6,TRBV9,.,CASSATGNSPLHF,TGTGCCAGCAGCGCGACAGGCAATTCACCCCTCCACTTT
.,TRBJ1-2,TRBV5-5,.,CASSPVGTNYGYTF,TGTGCCAGCAGTCCTGTAGGGACCAACTATGGCTACACCTTC
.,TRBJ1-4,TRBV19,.,CASDGGATNEKLFF,TGTGCCTCCGATGGCGGCGCAACTAATGAAAAACTGTTTTTT
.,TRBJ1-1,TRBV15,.,CATRMLARLDMNTEAFF,TGTGCCACCCGAATGCTGGCTCGATTGGACATGAACACTGAAGCTTTCTTT